Reported below is one TCR beta chain. Looked up from germline, CDR1 is SGHRS and CDR2 is YFSETQ. Losses at the gene ends were 0 bases for V and 2 bases for J; bases not matched to a gene: 3. This CDR3 has 15 residues. This entry belongs to a study of shared clonotypes between healthy human individuals. Assay used: immunoSEQ multiplex PCR; TCRdb lists only in-frame clones, some missing. The sample carries over a million clones, approximately 98% recorded once. This sequence originates from a man younger than 40 in good health. Sequences were obtained from naive CD4+ T cells sorted from blood. The subset: CD45RA+ positively selected. The chain is built from TRBV5-1 and TRBJ2-7; 9 positions match TRBD2. The CDR3 loop is CASSLVGTSPYEQYF. As DNA, the CDR3 is TGCGCCAGCAGCTTGGTGGGGACTAGCCCCTACGAGCAGTACTTC. The whole variable domain, remainder taken from reference TRBV5-1 and TRBJ2-7, is KAGVTQTPRYLIKTRGQQVTLSCSPISGHRSVSWYQQTPGQGLQFLFEYFSETQRNKGNFPGRFSGRQFSNSRSEMNVSTLELGDSALYLCASSLVGTSPYEQYFGPGTRLTVT.